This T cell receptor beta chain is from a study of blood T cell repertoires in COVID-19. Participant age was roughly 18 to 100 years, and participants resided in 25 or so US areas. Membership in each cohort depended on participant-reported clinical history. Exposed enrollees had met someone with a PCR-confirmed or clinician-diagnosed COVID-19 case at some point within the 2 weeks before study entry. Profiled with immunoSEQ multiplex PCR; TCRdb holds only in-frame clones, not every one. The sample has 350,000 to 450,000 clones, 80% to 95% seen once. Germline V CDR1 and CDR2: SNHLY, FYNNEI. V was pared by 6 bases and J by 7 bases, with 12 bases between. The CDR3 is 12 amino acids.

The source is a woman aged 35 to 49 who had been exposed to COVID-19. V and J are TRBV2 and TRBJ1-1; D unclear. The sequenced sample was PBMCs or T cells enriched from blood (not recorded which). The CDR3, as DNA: TGTGCCAGCAGCCGTGAGGTCAGTGAAGCTTTCTTT. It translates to CASSREVSEAFF.